This T cell receptor beta chain stems from a study of cytomegalovirus exposure and HLA in healthy donors (dated by TCRdb to the late 2010s). Background for the entire study: In an earlier analysis of about 560 of the donors, approximately 260 Gb of sequence data and approximately 120 million unique TCR beta sequences from about 190 million T cells were reported. The genetic ancestry cluster associated with self-reported Caucasian donors included 80% to 90% of the 350 to 500 genotyped donors. To predict cytomegalovirus infection status, the study brought together high-throughput TCR immunosequencing, statistical association of individual TCRs with disease status, and machine learning. An earlier analysis of around 640 of the donors used high-throughput TCR beta sequencing to judge whether each TCR beta V gene segment behaved as functional or pseudogenic. The later analysis used no new phenotypic data to find candidate immune exposures, relying instead on TCR beta sequences and their occurrence across donors. Every repertoire in the discovery cohort had been generated on one and the same sequencing platform. Donor age, sex, ethnicity and CMV serostatus were compiled together with the repertoire data. Class I and class II HLA loci were covered by the typing at four-digit resolution. A later genetic analysis took genome-wide SNP genotypes for about 55% of the roughly 670 donors and used that subset as a discovery cohort. Among some 410 genotyped donors of the cohort, an average of around 220,000 unique TCR beta nucleotide sequences was sequenced per donor, of which approximately 19% were non-productive. Typing coverage differed by locus: A, B, C, DRB1 and DQB1 were typed in about 620-640 donors, DQA1 in about 500, DPA1 in around 610, and DPB1 in around 490. In a later analysis, previously published TCR beta repertoires from fewer than 750 donors were re-analyzed and high-resolution HLA genotyping was added so that TCR occurrence patterns could be studied. Approximately 310 gigabases of sequencing data and approximately 85 million unique TCR sequences were included in an early release covering under 650 HLA-typed donors. The aim of the study was to test whether cataloging public T cell receptors could identify signatures of past pathogen exposure. The study profiled the T cell repertoires of 500 to 800 subjects by immunosequencing and related them to cytomegalovirus serostatus. In addition to the first cohort of 500 to 850 subjects, a separate validation cohort of 120 different subjects was used. Four to six DR-DQ haplotypes were handled as single units for association and clustering, since linkage in the cohort was strong.

CDR1 and CDR2 are read off the germline V gene as MNHEY and SVGAGI. The CDR3 runs 15 residues from the cysteine to the phenylalanine. Here the CDR3 DNA is all that survives: 45 bases in frame from base 1. Germline trimming: 5 bases from V, 1 base from J; junction bases outside gene matches: 8. This clone was seen a few times. This clone's antigen is unknown. The input lacks base qualities; no much larger clone sits a single base away. The cohort consisted of 666 healthy bone marrow donors. At the time of sampling, every cohort member was nominally healthy, though immune exposures that went unrecorded were likely present. The donor was CMV seropositive and was included in the group of approximately 300 seropositive cohort members. Each donor provided a peripheral blood sample, and peripheral blood mononuclear cells were used for TCR beta sequencing. The Qiagen DNeasy Blood Extraction Kit was used to extract genomic DNA from the blood cell samples.

Paper-wide results and their limitations: Around 16 rarely observed V segments, including chromosome 9 orphons, were excluded from the earlier analysis of almost 600 of the donors because counts were too low. Several of the top co-occurrence clusters appeared to be linked to parvovirus B19, influenza, CMV and Epstein-Barr virus, according to a later analysis. While some public TCRs were present in many individuals, most TCR sequences turned up only very rarely across donors. A further reported finding was that TCR beta sequences accurately predicted the HLA-A and HLA-B alleles for most subjects in the first cohort. In a later genetic analysis, a missense DCLRE1C variant was associated with V-gene and J-gene trimming of TCR beta chains, and the association was replicated in an independent cohort. In a later genetic analysis, fewer N-insertions in productive TCRs were reported among donors in an Asian-associated ancestry cluster than the approximately 710-donor mean. Specific HLA alleles were associated with 15,000 to 20,000 TCR beta sequences at a false discovery rate of 0.05 in a later analysis. In vitro tests confirmed that a few of the cytomegalovirus-associated TCR beta chains recognize cytomegalovirus antigens. Roughly uniform sequencing depth across donors was assumed in presence/absence analyses, although this assumption may not hold. In a later analysis, the rate of TCR association differed among HLA loci, with DRB1 alleles having the most associated TCRs and HLA-C alleles having the fewest. HLA typing was unavailable for some donors at each locus, so association tests used only the typed subset. The authors suggested that the approach could potentially be generalized to other disease states and immunological phenotypes. CMV serostatus was the only immune exposure information available for the cohort. The sequencing pipeline was judged likely to have produced a cluster of highly shared sequence variants as a technical artifact. In this cohort, only TCR beta chains were sequenced, and detectable features were limited by the absence of alpha or paired-chain data. Linkage disequilibrium might explain the correlated functional status among segregating V segments, but an unknown experimental factor could not be ruled out. Assigning TCR associations to individual alleles was difficult when HLA alleles, especially DR and DQ, strongly co-occurred. The study gave a list of about 160 TCR beta chains associated with cytomegalovirus. Compared with equally common non-associated chains, HLA-associated TCR beta chains in a later analysis were more clonally expanded and had lower generation probabilities. In a later analysis, most CMV-associated TCR beta chains were found to appear HLA-restricted, with HLA associations seemingly driven largely by CMV exposure. The 87-base-pair reads could not distinguish some IMGT-functional V segments, including TRBV6-2 and TRBV6-3, so those segments were excluded. In an earlier analysis of fewer than 700 of the donors, most TCR beta V segments appeared in productive rearrangements about 87% or about 30% of the time, broadly matching IMGT annotations. In both the original and validation cohorts, the classifier was reported to diagnose cytomegalovirus status with high specificity and sensitivity.

Libraries were prepared through the immunoSEQ multiplex PCR assay. For the multiplex PCR, a mixture combining 60 forward primers for TCR Vbeta segments and 13 reverse primers for TCR Jbeta segments was used. The CDR3 region of rearranged TCR beta genes was amplified from genomic DNA by a multiplex PCR assay. The Illumina HiSeq System was used to sequence the amplified TCR beta libraries as 87-base-pair reads. Per the source publication's procedure: A later analysis counted some 80 million unique TCR beta chains across the 550 to 800 repertoires, and around 9.9 million of these chains were shared by at least two donors. Raw reads were error-corrected and collapsed into unique sequences with a nearest-neighbor algorithm that merged closely related sequences to remove PCR and sequencing errors. Alignment of CDR3 sequences to IMGT reference sequences was used to assign V, D and J gene segments. For a sequence to be retained, a match of at least six nucleotides to both a V gene segment and a J gene segment was required. Rearrangements were classified as productive when the CDR3 lacked stop codons and remained in frame with V and J, and all other rearrangements were classified as non-productive. CDR3 was defined according to IMGT convention as the region running from the second conserved V-encoded cysteine to the conserved J-encoded phenylalanine. The earlier analysis of some 600 of the donors excluded sequences that lacked an unambiguous match to a single V gene segment. In an earlier analysis of around 600 of the donors, V segments were called functional above 56.7% productive rearrangements and were called segregating when the between-donor standard deviation exceeded 5%. A statistical classification framework was built for diagnosing cytomegalovirus status from the catalog of TCR beta chain sequences. V and J gene assignment, in a later analysis, came from comparing TCR nucleotide sequences with IMGT/GENE-DB human TR gene sequences. In a later analysis, CDR3 sequences and most-parsimonious VDJ recombination scenarios were assigned using the TCRdist pipeline. In a later analysis, every TCR beta chain was defined by the combination of its CDR3 amino acid sequence and its V-gene family, and reads without a unique V-gene family were dropped. To address suspected cross-contamination and a sequencing artifact, a later analysis removed roughly 640 highly shared, low-generation-probability nucleotide sequences. A later analysis calculated a clonal expansion index for each public chain from normalized within-repertoire ranks of inferred template counts. A later analysis computed generation probabilities with a VDJ recombination model fitted to out-of-frame rearrangements, and checked the results against IGoR. A later analysis scored TCR-TCR, TCR-HLA and TCR-CMV co-occurrence with hypergeometric tests, applying a repertoire-size bias correction to TCR pairs. In a later analysis, false discovery rates were estimated by permuting HLA or CMV assignments 20 times. In a later analysis, co-occurring TCRs were grouped using DBSCAN, and TCRdist sequence similarity was added for clustering within HLA-allele-positive subsets. Co-occurrence clustering excluded repertoires with fewer than 30,000 or more than 120,000 public chains, plus five with anomalous nucleotide sharing. TCRdb took this table from immuneACCESS and kept in-frame rearrangements with V and J called. Such tables lack part of the clones; where checked against another copy, unresolved V genes explain under half of the gap, and the rest is unexplained. Clonal size and the V and J genes are those of that table, whereas D and trimming came from the DNA. This sample comprises 90,000 to 130,000 clones, around 70% of them detected only once. The top ten hold 4.8% of the sample.

This TCR was recovered from a man aged 25-45 years in good health and CMV-seropositive. Sequenced sample: PBMCs. The chain employs TRBV6-5 and TRBJ2-7, with 7 middle bases fitting TRBD1. The DNA reads as follows: TGTGCCAGCAGTGCCCCGGACAGGTATTCCTACGAGCAGTACTTC. Translated, it gives CASSAPDRYSYEQYF.